The present T cell receptor (beta chain) was sequenced within a study of T-cell reconstitution after alpha-beta-depleted transplantation in children. General study findings and limits: Several hundred rapidly expanded clones from non-depleted graft cells reportedly supplied alpha-beta T cells about two months post-transplant. The study traced high day-60 TCRbeta diversity in some patients to surviving recipient T cells and thymic progenitors. One year post-transplant, T-cell counts and diversity were largely derived from T cells produced anew.

Unique molecular identifiers were incorporated into the prepared TCRbeta library. TCRdb recomputed calls from the PCR reads with MiXCR, one row per CDR3 protein. This table has approximately 520,000 distinct CDR3 sequences, approximately 10% appearing once. Looked up from germline, CDR1 is SGHTA and CDR2 is FQGNSA. The CDR3 covers 14 residues. The V end lost 5 bases, the J end lost 0 bases, and 9 bases lay between the germline ends. This clonotype was seen a few times. Its antigen is unknown. Material: PBMCs, mostly from graft donor cells, obtained 180 days after TCRalphabeta/CD19-depleted stem cell transplant. The TCR was taken from a female patient aged 2-9 years who had a stem cell transplant for aplastic anemia, so the T cells may come from the graft donor. V and J are TRBV7-2 and TRBJ2-3; no clear D gene. The CDR3 protein is CASSQRRSTDTQYF. DNA for the CDR3: TGTGCCAGCAGCCAACGACGGAGCACAGATACGCAGTATTTT.